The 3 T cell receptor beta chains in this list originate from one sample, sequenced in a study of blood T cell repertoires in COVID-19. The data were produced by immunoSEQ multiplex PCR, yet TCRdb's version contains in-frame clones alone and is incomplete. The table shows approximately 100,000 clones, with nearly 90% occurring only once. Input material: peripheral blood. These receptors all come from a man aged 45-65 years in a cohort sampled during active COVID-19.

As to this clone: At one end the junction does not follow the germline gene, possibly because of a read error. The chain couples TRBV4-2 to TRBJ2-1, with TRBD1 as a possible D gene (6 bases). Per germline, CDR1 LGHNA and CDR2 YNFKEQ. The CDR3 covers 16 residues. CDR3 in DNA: TGTGCCAGCAGCCAAGAGCTCAGGGGTGCATACAGTGAGCAGTTCTTC. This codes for CASSQELRGAYSEQFF.

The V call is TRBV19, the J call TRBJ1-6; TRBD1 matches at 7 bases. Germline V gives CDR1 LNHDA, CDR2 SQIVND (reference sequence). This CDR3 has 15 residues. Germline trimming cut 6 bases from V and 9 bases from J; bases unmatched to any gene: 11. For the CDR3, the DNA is TGTGCCAGTAGAGGACAGGCGGTTGGTGGTTCACCCCTCCACTTT. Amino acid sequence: CASRGQAVGGSPLHF.

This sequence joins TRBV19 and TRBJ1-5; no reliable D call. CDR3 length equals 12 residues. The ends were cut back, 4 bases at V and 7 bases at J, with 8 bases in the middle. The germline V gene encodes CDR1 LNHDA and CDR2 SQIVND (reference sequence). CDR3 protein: CASSRREQPQHF. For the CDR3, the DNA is TGTGCCAGTAGTAGGAGGGAGCAGCCCCAGCATTTT.